This TCR beta chain derives from a study of control samples from healthy donors and cancer patients. The table lists this clone with a count of one. CDR1 SGHVS and CDR2 FQNEAQ come from the germline V gene. Trimming removed 7 bases from V and 2 bases from J, with 15 bases in between. This CDR3 is 14 amino acids long. Libraries were prepared by immunoSEQ multiplex PCR; TCRdb keeps only in-frame clonotypes and omits some of them. The data hold about 140,000 clones, with approximately 91% observed a single time. The sequencing input was blood. The rearrangement links TRBV7-8 to TRBJ2-7; TRBD2 is a possible D gene (6 bases). This sequence originates from a man aged 25 to 40 in good health. The CDR3 DNA reads TGTGCCAGCAACCTTCGCGGGGTGGCCTACGAGCAGTACTTC. This encodes CASNLRGVAYEQYF.